This T cell receptor (beta chain) emerged from a study of blood T cell repertoires in COVID-19. This CDR3 is 13 amino acids long. V dropped 5 bases and J dropped 6 bases, with 11 bases sitting between them. Germline loops: CDR1 SGHTA, CDR2 FQGTGA. Method: immunoSEQ multiplex PCR; TCRdb's copy keeps in-frame clones and lacks some. Seen here are about 22,000 clones, roughly nine tenths observed once, and the top ten hold about a quarter. This clone was seen just once. The chain has TRBV7-3 and TRBJ2-1, with TRBD1 as a possible D gene (6 bases). Sequenced input: peripheral blood. This clonotype was sampled from a human donor with active COVID-19. The donor label of this sample is uncertain. As DNA, the CDR3 is TGTGCCAGCAGCCCAGGGGCGGGCAATGAGCAGTTCTTC. This gives the protein CASSPGAGNEQFF. The full variable domain, completed using reference TRBV7-3 and TRBJ2-1, is GAGVSQTPSNKVTEKGKYVELRCDPISGHTALYWYRQSLGQGPEFLIYFQGTGAADDSGLPNDRFFAVRPEGSVSTLKIQRTERGDSAVYLCASSPGAGNEQFFGPGTRLTVL.